This T cell receptor beta chain emerged from a study of response to subunit inactivated influenza vaccine. This clonotype showed up many times. Its antigen is unidentified. Study conclusions and caveats: New T cells are recruited in small numbers by each seasonal influenza vaccination, according to the authors' suggestion.

From the RT-PCR reads, TCRdb called clonotypes with MiXCR, one entry per CDR3 protein. Here the sample spans just under 250,000 distinct CDR3 sequences, 10% to 15% being singletons. This CDR3 has 16 residues. The V gene lost 0 bases and the J gene lost 5 bases, with 14 bases spanning the gap. The TCR originated in a man aged 50 to 60 who received an inactivated influenza vaccine. The genes are TRBV12-3 or TRBV12-4 and TRBJ2-1; possibly TRBD2 for D (5 bases). Sample: non-naive T cells sorted from PBMCs, taken approximately 15 days before vaccination. CDR3 in DNA: TGTGCCAGCAGTTTAGCGCTCATGGGAGCTGACAATGAGCAGTTCTTC. This translates into CASSLALMGADNEQFF.